These T cell receptor beta chains were read from a single sample in a study of cytomegalovirus exposure and HLA in healthy donors. Using immunoSEQ multiplex PCR, the repertoire was profiled, and TCRdb retains in-frame clones only, with some absent. The data contain about 120,000 clones, about 91% of them singletons. Sequencing was done on a sample of PBMCs. These receptors came from a young woman in good health and CMV-seronegative. Each CDR3 is given with its conserved first and last residue. A D gene is named only where the DNA matches it firmly. Not all rows give a size; the values are once, few, many and, for expanded clones, a class.

>TRBV28|TRBJ2-2|-|-
CASTPPSGSSGELFF
TGTGCCAGCACTCCCCCAAGCGGATCGTCCGGGGAGCTGTTTTTT
>TRBV28|TRBJ1-5|-|-
CASIRGVNQPQHF
TGTGCCAGCATTCGGGGAGTTAATCAGCCCCAGCATTTT
>TRBV5-6|TRBJ2-7|-|-
CASSRDTYEQYF
TGTGCCAGCAGTCGGGATACCTACGAGCAGTACTTC
>TRBV6-4|TRBJ2-1|-|-
CASSDGANNEQFF
TGTGCCAGCAGTGACGGGGCAAACAATGAGCAGTTCTTC
>TRBV29-1|TRBJ2-1|-|-
CSVDRAGSNEQFF
TGCAGCGTTGATCGGGCAGGGTCTAATGAGCAGTTCTTC
>TRBV11-2|TRBJ2-3|TRBD2|-
CASSSGVDSSTDTQYF
TGTGCCAGCAGCAGCGGGGTGGATTCTAGCACAGATACGCAGTATTTT
>TRBV19|TRBJ1-1|-|-
CASSWANTEAFF
TGTGCCAGTAGTTGGGCCAACACTGAAGCTTTCTTT
>TRBV19|TRBJ2-4|TRBD2|-
CASSPGLASWGKNIQYF
TGTGCCAGTAGCCCGGGACTAGCATCTTGGGGCAAAAACATTCAGTACTTC
>TRBV7-2|TRBJ2-3|-|-
CASSLGTSTDTQYF
TGTGCCAGCAGCTTAGGAACTAGCACAGATACGCAGTATTTT
>TRBV20-1|TRBJ2-3|-|-
CSAAQGDTQYF
TGCAGTGCCGCTCAGGGAGATACGCAGTATTTT
>TRBV6-5|TRBJ2-1|TRBD2|-
CASSYLSGRVNEQFF
TGTGCCAGCAGCTATCTTAGCGGGAGGGTTAATGAGCAGTTCTTC
>TRBV28|TRBJ2-7|-|-
CASSSFNEQYF
TGTGCCAGCAGTTCCTTTAACGAGCAGTACTTC
>TRBV19|TRBJ1-2|-|-
CASSELGYTAGYGYTF
TGTGCCAGTAGTGAGCTTGGGTATACCGCCGGGTATGGCTACACCTTC
>TRBV11-2|TRBJ2-1|-|-
CASSPGGQAPRDEQFF
TGTGCCAGCAGCCCGGGGGGCCAGGCGCCAAGGGATGAGCAGTTCTTC
>TRBV5-5|TRBJ1-1|-|-
CASSLIVQLNTEAFF
TGTGCCAGCAGCTTGATAGTACAGTTGAACACTGAAGCTTTCTTT
>TRBV15|TRBJ1-5|-|once
CATSRDGQPQHF
TGTGCCACCAGCAGAGACGGGCAGCCCCAGCATTTT
>TRBV28|TRBJ2-1|-|-
CASRGIRQFF
TGTGCCAGTAGAGGGATCAGGCAGTTCTTC
>TRBV29-1|TRBJ2-7|-|-
CSVGSGHPYYEQYF
TGCAGCGTTGGGTCCGGACACCCATACTACGAGCAGTACTTC
>TRBV30|TRBJ1-1|-|few
CAWSSGGRAEAFF
TGTGCCTGGAGCTCGGGGGGTAGGGCTGAAGCTTTCTTT
>TRBV18|TRBJ1-6|-|few
CASSPIGGNPPLHF
TGTGCCAGCTCACCGATAGGAGGGAATCCACCCCTCCACTTT
>TRBV7-2|TRBJ2-1|-|-
CASSLVAGDSYNEQFF
TGTGCCAGCAGCTTAGTGGCCGGGGACTCCTACAATGAGCAGTTCTTC
>TRBV10-1|TRBJ2-3|TRBD1|-
CASSESQGVGQYF
TGCGCCAGCAGTGAGTCCCAGGGGGTAGGGCAGTATTTT
>TRBV4-1|TRBJ1-3|TRBD1|-
CASSQDRDSGNTIYF
TGCGCCAGCAGCCAAGATAGGGACAGCGGAAACACCATATATTTT
>TRBV5-1|TRBJ1-2|-|few
CASIGADYGYTF
TGCGCCAGCATTGGGGCAGACTATGGCTACACCTTC
>TRBV11-2|TRBJ2-2|TRBD2|-
CASIRSGTRGDGELFF
TGTGCCAGCATCCGATCGGGGACCCGGGGGGACGGGGAGCTGTTTTTT
>TRBV30|TRBJ1-2|-|-
CAWSVPLLESYGYTF
TGTGCCTGGAGTGTACCCCTGCTAGAGAGCTATGGCTACACCTTC
>TRBV28|TRBJ1-3|TRBD1|-
CATGTGRNTIYF
TGTGCCACCGGGACAGGGAGAAACACCATATATTTT